Sequencing of this T cell receptor beta chain was carried out in a study of T cell responses to AZD1222 COVID-19 vaccine. TCRdb's table, derived via immunoSEQ multiplex PCR, lists solely in-frame clones and lacks some. The table shows about 85,000 clones, with less than 95% occurring only once. As for this clone: This CDR3 is also generated by other DNA sequences in the sample.

Germline assignment: CDR1 LGHNA and CDR2 YNFKEQ. This CDR3 contains 15 residues. Losses at the gene ends were 0 bases for V and 1 base for J; bases not matched to a gene: 1. The sequence came from an adult who received the AZD1222 COVID-19 vaccine. This chain links TRBV4-2 with TRBJ2-7, with 9 bases that match TRBD2. Here the sequenced sample was peripheral blood, taken 28 days after the second AZD1222 dose. CDR3 bases: TGTGCCAGCAGCCAAGATAGCGGGAGTTCCTACGAGCAGTACTTC. Translation gives CASSQDSGSSYEQYF.